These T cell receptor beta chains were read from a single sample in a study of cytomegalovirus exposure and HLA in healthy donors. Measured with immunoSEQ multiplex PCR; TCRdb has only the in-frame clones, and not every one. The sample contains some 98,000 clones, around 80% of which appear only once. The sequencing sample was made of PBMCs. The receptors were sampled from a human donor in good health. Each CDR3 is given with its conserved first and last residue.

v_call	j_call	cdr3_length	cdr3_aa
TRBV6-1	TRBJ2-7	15	CASSEDGTGSLEQYF
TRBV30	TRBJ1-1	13	CAWSHAANTEAFF
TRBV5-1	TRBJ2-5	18	CASSEMTLLAGAQETQYF
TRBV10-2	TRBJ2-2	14	CASTWDRAVGELFF
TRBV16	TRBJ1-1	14	CASSQSNFGGEAFF
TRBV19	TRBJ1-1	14	CASSIGGRNTEAFF
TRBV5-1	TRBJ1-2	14	CASSFVLGESGYTF
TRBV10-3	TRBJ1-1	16	CAISIGFDRGPTEAFF
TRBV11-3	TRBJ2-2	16	CASSLRTGDSTGELFF
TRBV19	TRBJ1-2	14	CASRETGVVYGYTF
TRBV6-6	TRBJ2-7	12	CGRDRGSYEQYF
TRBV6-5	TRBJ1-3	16	CASSYSGASSGNTIYF
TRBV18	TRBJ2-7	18	CASSRETSGRANIYEQYF
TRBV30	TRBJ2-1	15	CAWSVRGLPPNEQFF
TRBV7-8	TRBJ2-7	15	CASSPASGGAYEQYF
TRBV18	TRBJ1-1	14	CASSPLEMNTEAFF
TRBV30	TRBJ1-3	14	CAWAPQSSGNTIYF
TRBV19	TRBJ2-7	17	CASSWRDFRVGSYEQYF
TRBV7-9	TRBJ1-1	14	CASSFSAGNTEAFF
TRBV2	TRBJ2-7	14	CASSVSRGQGEQYF
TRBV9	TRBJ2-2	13	CASSVLDTGELFF
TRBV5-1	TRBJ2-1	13	CASSWTGVNEQFF
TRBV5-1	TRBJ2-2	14	CASSQSLNTGELFF